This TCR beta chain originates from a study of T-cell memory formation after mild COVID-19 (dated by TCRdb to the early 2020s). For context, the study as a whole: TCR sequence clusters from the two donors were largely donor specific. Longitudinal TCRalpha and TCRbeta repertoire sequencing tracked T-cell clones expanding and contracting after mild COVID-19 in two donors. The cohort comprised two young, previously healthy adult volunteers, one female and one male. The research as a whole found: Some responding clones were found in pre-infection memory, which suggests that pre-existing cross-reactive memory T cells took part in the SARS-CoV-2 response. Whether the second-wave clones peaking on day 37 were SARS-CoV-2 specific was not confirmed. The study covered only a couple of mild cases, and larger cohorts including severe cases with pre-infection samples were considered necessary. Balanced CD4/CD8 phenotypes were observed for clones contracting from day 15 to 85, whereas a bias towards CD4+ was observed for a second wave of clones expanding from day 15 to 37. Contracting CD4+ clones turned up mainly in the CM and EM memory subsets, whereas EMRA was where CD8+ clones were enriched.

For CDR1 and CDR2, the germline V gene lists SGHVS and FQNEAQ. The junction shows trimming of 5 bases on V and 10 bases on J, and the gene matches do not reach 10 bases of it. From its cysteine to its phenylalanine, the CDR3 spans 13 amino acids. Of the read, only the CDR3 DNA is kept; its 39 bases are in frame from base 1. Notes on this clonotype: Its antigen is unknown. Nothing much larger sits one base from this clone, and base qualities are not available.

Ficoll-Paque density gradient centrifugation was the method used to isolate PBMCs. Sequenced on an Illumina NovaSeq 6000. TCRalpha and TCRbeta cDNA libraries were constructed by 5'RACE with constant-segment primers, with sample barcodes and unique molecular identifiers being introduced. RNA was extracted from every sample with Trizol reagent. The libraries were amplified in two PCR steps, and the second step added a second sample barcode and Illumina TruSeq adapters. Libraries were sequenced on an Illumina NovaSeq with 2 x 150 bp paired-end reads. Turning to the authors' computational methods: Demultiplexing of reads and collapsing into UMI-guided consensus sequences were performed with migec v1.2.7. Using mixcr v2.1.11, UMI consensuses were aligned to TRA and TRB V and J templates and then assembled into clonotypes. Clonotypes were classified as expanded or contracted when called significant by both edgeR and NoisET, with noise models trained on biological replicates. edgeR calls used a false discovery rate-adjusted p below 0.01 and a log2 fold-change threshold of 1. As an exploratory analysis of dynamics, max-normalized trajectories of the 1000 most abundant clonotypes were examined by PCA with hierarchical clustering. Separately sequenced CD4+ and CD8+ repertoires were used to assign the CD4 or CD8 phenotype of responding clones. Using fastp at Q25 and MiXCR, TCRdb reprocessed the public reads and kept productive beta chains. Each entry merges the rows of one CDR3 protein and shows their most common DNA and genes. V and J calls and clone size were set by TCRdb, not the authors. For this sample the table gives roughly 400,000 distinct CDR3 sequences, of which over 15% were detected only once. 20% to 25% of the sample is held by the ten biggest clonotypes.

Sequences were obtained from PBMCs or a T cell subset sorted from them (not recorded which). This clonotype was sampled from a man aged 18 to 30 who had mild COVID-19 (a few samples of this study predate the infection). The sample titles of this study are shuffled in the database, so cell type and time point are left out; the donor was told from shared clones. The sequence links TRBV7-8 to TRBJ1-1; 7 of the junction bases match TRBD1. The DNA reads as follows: TGTGCCAGCAGCGCTCGGACGCAGGGGGGAGCTTTCTTT. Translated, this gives CASSARTQGGAFF.